These T cell receptor beta chains were read from a single sample in a study of CD8+CD57+ T cells in acquired aplastic anemia. From the reads, TCRdb called clonotypes with MiXCR, one entry per CDR3 protein. Of roughly 40,000 distinct CDR3 sequences listed, about 70% were seen once; the top ten hold less than 25%. Sequenced sample: sorted CD4+, CD8+, or CD8+CD57+ T cells (not recorded which) from PBMCs. The receptor set was obtained from a human donor in good health, serving as a control. The CDR3 runs from the conserved cysteine through the conserved F or W. A D gene is named only where the DNA matches it firmly. The size entry is marked missing in some rows and otherwise reads once, few, many or a size class.

TRBV10-1	TRBJ1-3	few	.	TGCGCCAGCAGTGAGTCGACTGGGACCAATGGAAACACCATATATTTT	CASSESTGTNGNTIYF
TRBV9	TRBJ2-5	few	TRBD1	TGTGCCAGCAGCCCACGCCGGACAGGGCAAGAGACCCAGTACTTC	CASSPRRTGQETQYF
TRBV6-1	TRBJ2-7	.	.	TGTGCCAGCAGTGAACATTATCGGGGCTTGCCCTCCTACGAGCAGTACTTC	CASSEHYRGLPSYEQYF
TRBV2	TRBJ1-6	large	TRBD1	TGTGCCAGCATTCGGGACAGGGCGAAGTCACCCCTCCACTTT	CASIRDRAKSPLHF
TRBV10-3	TRBJ2-7	once	TRBD1	TGTGCCATCAGTGAGGGGAGGGGGACAGGGGGCGTACACGAGCAGTACTTC	CAISEGRGTGGVHEQYF
TRBV4-3	TRBJ2-1	many	.	TGCGCCAGCAGCCAAGATCAAGGCCTGAGTGATGAGCAGTTCTTC	CASSQDQGLSDEQFF
TRBV19	TRBJ2-7	.	.	TGTGCCAGTAGTATTGGGGGCAGCGAGCAGTACTTC	CASSIGGSEQYF
TRBV5-5	TRBJ1-4	many	.	TGTGCCAGCAGCTCTAATGAAAAACTGTTTTTT	CASSSNEKLFF
TRBV10-3	TRBJ2-3	.	.	TGTGCCAGCAGTCCCCTTGGGGATACGCAGTATTTT	CASSPLGDTQYF
TRBV19	TRBJ2-7	once	.	TGTGCCAGCAGCCAAGGACCCGGGGGCAGCTACGAGCAGTACTTC	CASSQGPGGSYEQYF
TRBV11-2	TRBJ1-6	.	TRBD1	TGCGCCAGCAGCCAACAAGGGACAGTATCCCAACCCCTCCACTTT	CASSQQGTVSQPLHF
TRBV2	TRBJ2-3	once	.	TGTGCCAGCCGGTCGACCCGCCGAACAGATACGCAGTATTTT	CASRSTRRTDTQYF
TRBV4-2	TRBJ1-1	.	TRBD1	TGTGCCAGCAGCCAAGGGGACAGGGGGCAGGAAGCTTTCTTT	CASSQGDRGQEAFF
TRBV4-1	TRBJ1-5	many	.	TGCGCCAGCAGCCAAGGACGGTACAATCAGCCCCAGCATTTT	CASSQGRYNQPQHF
TRBV24-1	TRBJ2-7	.	.	TGTGCCACCAATCACTACGAGCAGTACTTC	CATNHYEQYF
TRBV11-1	TRBJ1-3	.	.	TGTGCCAGCAGCTTAGGCTGGTCGGCCAACTCTGGAAACACCATATATTTT	CASSLGWSANSGNTIYF
TRBV19	TRBJ2-3	.	.	TGTGCCAGTAGTCCCCCCGGACAGTATGATACGCAGTATTTT	CASSPPGQYDTQYF
TRBV24-1	TRBJ2-1	few	.	TGTGCCGCGTCGGGAAGCAGGGGGGTGGGGAATGAGCAGTTCTTC	CAASGSRGVGNEQFF
TRBV7-8	TRBJ2-3	few	.	TGTGCCAGCAGCTTAAAAGTCACAGATACGCAGTATTTT	CASSLKVTDTQYF
TRBV19	TRBJ1-1	once	.	TGTGCCAGCAACCAGGGGACGCGGAGTGAAGCTTTCTTT	CASNQGTRSEAFF
TRBV24-1	TRBJ2-6	.	.	TGTGCCACCAGTGACGCTACTGGCTCTGGGGCCAACGTCCTGACTTTC	CATSDATGSGANVLTF
TRBV11-1	TRBJ1-3	.	TRBD1	TGTGCCAGCAGCCACCAGGGGGCAGGTGTCGGAAACACCATATATTTT	CASSHQGAGVGNTIYF
TRBV5-1	TRBJ2-1	.	TRBD1	TGCGCCAGCAGCTTGGCGCAGGGGGTGTTCTATGAGCAGTTCTTC	CASSLAQGVFYEQFF
TRBV11-1	TRBJ1-4	.	.	TGTGCCAGCAGTTCGGACTTTAATGAAAAACTGTTTTTT	CASSSDFNEKLFF
TRBV7-3	TRBJ1-6	.	TRBD1	TGTGCCAGCAGCCGACAGGGCTCACCCCTCCACTTT	CASSRQGSPLHF
TRBV10-3	TRBJ1-2	.	.	TGTGCCATCAGGGAAGAATATGGCTACACCTTC	CAIREEYGYTF
TRBV2	TRBJ1-3	.	.	TGTGCCAGCAGTGTAACTGGAAACACCATATATTTT	CASSVTGNTIYF
TRBV10-3	TRBJ1-1	.	.	TGTGCCATCAGATCCGGGACCGGTGGGAACACTGAAGCTTTCTTT	CAIRSGTGGNTEAFF
TRBV29-1	TRBJ2-5	.	TRBD1	TGCAGCGTTGAAGGGGAATTAGGGGGCAGAGAGACCCAGTACTTC	CSVEGELGGRETQYF
TRBV9	TRBJ2-1	.	TRBD2	TGTGCCAACAGCGTAACTAGCGGATCCTACGATGAGCAGTTCTTC	CANSVTSGSYDEQFF
TRBV7-8	TRBJ2-5	.	.	TGTGCCAGCAGCGCCTGGAACGGACAAGAGACCCAGTACTTC	CASSAWNGQETQYF
TRBV19	TRBJ1-5	.	.	TGTGCCAGTAGTATAACGACGTGGAATCAGCCCCAGCATTTT	CASSITTWNQPQHF
TRBV13	TRBJ1-2	.	.	TGTGCCAGCAGCCCAAGTGTGGGGGGCTACACCTTC	CASSPSVGGYTF
TRBV20-1	TRBJ2-2	.	TRBD1	TGCAGTGCTAGAGCCGGGACAGGGAACACCGGGGAGCTGTTTTTT	CSARAGTGNTGELFF
TRBV29-1	TRBJ2-7	.	.	TGCAGCGTTGAAGACAGGGCCTACGAGCAGTACTTC	CSVEDRAYEQYF
TRBV9	TRBJ2-3	.	TRBD2	TGTGCCAGCAGCGTAGATGCTAGCGGGGCCACAGATACGCGGTATTTT	CASSVDASGATDTRYF
TRBV19	TRBJ1-2	.	.	TGTGCCAGTAACCTAGGACACGGGGGTGATGGCTACACCTTC	CASNLGHGGDGYTF
TRBV12-3/TRBV12-4	TRBJ2-7	.	TRBD1	TGTGCCAGCAACCCTCAGGGGGGACAGGGGAACGAGCAGTACTTC	CASNPQGGQGNEQYF
TRBV29-1	TRBJ1-1	.	TRBD1	TGCAGCGTTGTTCGGGACAGGGGAAGCACTGAAGCTTTCTTT	CSVVRDRGSTEAFF
TRBV4-1	TRBJ1-5	many	.	TGCGCCAGCAGCCAGACGGTACAGGGCAATCAGCCCCAGCATTTT	CASSQTVQGNQPQHF
TRBV7-8	TRBJ2-2	.	TRBD1	TGTGCCAGCAGCCTAATGGGACAGGGGGCGGCCGGGGAGCTGTTTTTT	CASSLMGQGAAGELFF
TRBV2	TRBJ1-3	.	.	TGTGCCAGCAGTTCGGACGGCTGGTCTGGAAACACCATATATTTT	CASSSDGWSGNTIYF
TRBV2	TRBJ1-4	.	.	TGTGCCAGCAGTGAAGGGGGGGCTAGGGAAAAACTGTTTTTT	CASSEGGAREKLFF
TRBV19	TRBJ2-7	.	TRBD1	TGTGCCAGTGCGACAGGGGCTGCCTACGAGCAGTACTTC	CASATGAAYEQYF
TRBV20-1	TRBJ2-2	.	.	TGCGGTGCTAAAGGCAGGGGGCTAGGCGGGGGGCTGTTTTTT	CGAKGRGLGGGLFF
TRBV2	TRBJ2-5	.	.	TGTGCCAGCAGATACGGGACACTGGGAGAGACCCAGTACTTC	CASRYGTLGETQYF
TRBV29-1	TRBJ1-3	.	TRBD1	TGCAGCGTACAGGACAGGGCGGCTGGAAACACCATATATTTT	CSVQDRAAGNTIYF
TRBV29-1	TRBJ1-2	.	TRBD1	TGCAGCGTTGCCTCCGGGACAGGAATCTTTGGCTACACCTTC	CSVASGTGIFGYTF
TRBV10-3	TRBJ1-4	.	TRBD1	TGTGCCATCAGTGAGTCGAACAGGGGTAATGAAAAACTGTTTTTT	CAISESNRGNEKLFF
TRBV9	TRBJ2-5	.	TRBD2	TGTGCCAGCAGCGTAGGGGGGGGCCAAGAGACCCAGTACTTC	CASSVGGGQETQYF
TRBV10-3	TRBJ1-2	.	TRBD1	TGTGCCATCAAGATGCTGGAACAGGGGGCGGATGGCTACACCTTC	CAIKMLEQGADGYTF
TRBV7-8	TRBJ2-7	.	.	TGCGCCAGCAGCTTGGTATCGGCGGGGCGGAACGAGCAGTACTTC	CASSLVSAGRNEQYF
TRBV20-1	TRBJ1-1	.	TRBD1	TGCAGTGCACCTCTGGGGGGGACAGACGCTTTCTTT	CSAPLGGTDAFF
TRBV24-1	TRBJ1-5	.	.	TGTGCCACCAGTGGGCAGGGTGGCAATCAGCCCCAGCATTTT	CATSGQGGNQPQHF
TRBV9	TRBJ2-1	few	.	TGTGCCAGCAGCGTATACCAGAACTCCTACAATGAGCAGTTCTTC	CASSVYQNSYNEQFF
TRBV7-6	TRBJ2-3	.	TRBD1	TGTGCCAGCACCCCGGACAGGGTGAAACTTCCCACAGATACGCAGTATTTT	CASTPDRVKLPTDTQYF
TRBV2	TRBJ2-7	.	.	TGTGCCAGCAGTTTCCTCCCCAGCGGTGGCCTCTACGAGCAGTACTTC	CASSFLPSGGLYEQYF
TRBV10-3	TRBJ1-6	.	TRBD1	TGTGCCATCAGTGAGAGGGGACAGCCCGTCGATAATTCACCCCTCCACTTT	CAISERGQPVDNSPLHF
TRBV18	TRBJ2-7	.	.	TGTGCCAGCTCGCCAACTATGGGAAAGAGCTCCTACGAGCAGTACTTC	CASSPTMGKSSYEQYF
TRBV7-9	TRBJ1-2	.	.	TGTGCCAGCAGCGCGCAAGTAGACCGGATAGGAGGCTACACCTTC	CASSAQVDRIGGYTF